The source of this TCR beta chain is a study of blood T cell repertoires in COVID-19. This CDR3 comprises 15 residues. V was clipped by 0 bases and J by 2 bases, with 11 bases between them. Germline V CDR1 and CDR2: MNHNY, SVGAGI (reference sequence). The method was immunoSEQ multiplex PCR; TCRdb's version includes in-frame clones alone and lacks a portion of them. The sample lists around 180,000 clones; about 88% were seen once. The sequenced sample consisted of peripheral blood. The chain uses TRBV6-6 and TRBJ2-7; unclear D gene. The clonotype comes from a man in his sixties with acute or convalescent COVID-19. The CDR3 loop reads CASSYSDTLTYEQYF. In DNA, the CDR3 is TGTGCCAGCAGTTACTCCGACACCTTGACCTACGAGCAGTACTTC.